Presented here are 24 T cell receptor beta chains from one specimen sequenced in a study of blood T cell repertoires in COVID-19. TCRdb's table, derived via immunoSEQ multiplex PCR, lists solely in-frame clones and lacks some. The table has around 120,000 clones, approximately 90% seen once. The sequenced sample consisted of peripheral blood. These receptors were taken from a human donor with active COVID-19. The donor label of this sample is uncertain.

The rearrangement links TRBV5-1 to TRBJ2-3; TRBD2 matches 8 bases. CDR1 is SGHRS, CDR2 YFSETQ, per germline. The CDR3 consists of 19 residues. Trimming removed 3 bases from V and 1 base from J; junction bases left unmatched: 16. CDR3 DNA sequence: TGCGCCAGCAGCTCGATGACTACAGGGACTAGGATGGGCACAGATACGCAGTATTTT. Residues: CASSSMTTGTRMGTDTQYF.

V and J are TRBV5-6 and TRBJ2-5; 8 positions match TRBD1. The V gene's germline CDR1 is SGHDT and CDR2 YYEEEE. Trimming removed 5 bases from V and 4 bases from J; junction bases left unmatched: 7. The CDR3 runs 14 residues. The CDR3: CASRSRGLGETQYF. CDR3 sequence (DNA): TGTGCCAGCAGGTCCAGGGGGCTCGGAGAGACCCAGTACTTC.

The V call is TRBV6-2 or TRBV6-3, the J call TRBJ1-1; D is perhaps TRBD1 (5 bases). The V end lost 0 bases, the J end lost 3 bases, and 11 bases lay between the germline ends. CDR3 length: 15 residues. From germline, CDR1 is MNHEY and CDR2 SVGEGT. CDR3 DNA sequence: TGTGCCAGCAGTTACTCGTCGGGGGTGGACACTGAAGCTTTCTTT. This codes for CASSYSSGVDTEAFF.

The V and J genes are TRBV7-6 and TRBJ1-5, with D possibly TRBD1 on 6 matching bases. Trimming stripped 5 bases from V and 4 bases from J, with 15 bases between. This CDR3 is built from 15 residues. The germline gives CDR1 SGHVS, CDR2 FNYEAQ. The CDR3 here is CASSATSTGNQPQHF. The CDR3 DNA is TGTGCCAGCAGCGCAACCTCGACAGGAAATCAGCCCCAGCATTTT.

The V gene is TRBV4-3, the J gene TRBJ1-3; 10 nucleotides line up with TRBD1. Germline V lookup: CDR1 LGHNA, CDR2 YSLEER. Losses at the gene ends were 3 bases for V and 2 bases for J; bases not matched to a gene: 7. This CDR3 is 17 amino acids long. DNA of the CDR3: TGCGCCAGCAGCCATCTCTCCGGGACAGGGGCTGGAAACACCATATATTTT. This gives the protein CASSHLSGTGAGNTIYF.

The chain is built from TRBV14 and TRBJ1-2; D is undetermined. V was trimmed by 4 bases and J by 4 bases, leaving 19 bases between them. This CDR3 spans 16 amino acids. Germline CDR1 SGHDN, CDR2 FVKESK. DNA of the CDR3: TGTGCCAGCAGCCCGACTACTGGTGAAGCGATCTATGGCTACACCTTC. It translates to CASSPTTGEAIYGYTF.

This chain connects TRBV5-4 to TRBJ1-3, with a weak D call TRBD1 (6 bases). The CDR3 loop spans 17 amino acids. Trimming removed 3 bases at V and 0 bases at J, with 16 bases between. In germline, CDR1 is SGHNT, CDR2 YYREEE (reference sequence). The CDR3 reads CASSSIKTGSSGNTIYF. CDR3 nucleotide sequence: TGTGCCAGCAGCTCGATAAAAACAGGGAGCTCTGGAAACACCATATATTTT.

The rearrangement uses TRBV28 and TRBJ1-1; 8 positions match TRBD1. J gave up 5 bases and V 5 bases, and 13 bases lay outside the gene matches. Germline CDR1 reads MDHEN; CDR2 reads SYDVKM. This CDR3 has 16 residues. This CDR3 is CASSPPLGTGRTEAFF. The CDR3 DNA reads as TGTGCCAGCAGTCCTCCCCTCGGGACAGGTCGAACTGAAGCTTTCTTT.

This clone was detected only a few times. The chain couples TRBV5-1 to TRBJ2-5; the match to TRBD1 covers 9 bases. Trimming took 2 bases from V and 2 from J; bases not matched to a gene: 1. Germline CDR1 reads SGHRS; CDR2 reads YFSETQ. This CDR3 contains 14 residues. The CDR3 reads CASSLGTGQETQYF. CDR3 sequence (DNA): TGCGCCAGCAGCTTAGGGACAGGGCAAGAGACCCAGTACTTC.

V gene TRBV25-1 combines with J gene TRBJ2-2, with 9 bases identical to TRBD1. The ends lost 9 bases at V and 4 bases at J; junction bases unmatched: 6. The CDR3 spans 14 residues. CDR1 is MGHDK, CDR2 SYGVNS, per germline. CDR3 sequence: CASTTGGFTGELFF. Here the CDR3 DNA reads TGTGCCAGTACTACAGGGGGCTTCACCGGGGAGCTGTTTTTT.

The gene calls are TRBV4-1 and TRBJ2-1; 9 bases align to TRBD1. J gave up 5 bases and V 1 base, and 9 bases lay outside the gene matches. This CDR3 contains 17 residues. Germline V gene sequence: CDR1 MGHRA, CDR2 YSYEKL. The CDR3 DNA follows: TGCGCCAGCAGCCAAGTCCCGAGACAGGGGGAAAACAATGAGCAGTTCTTC. Translation: CASSQVPRQGENNEQFF.

V gene TRBV3-1 (or the pseudogene TRBV3-2) combines with J gene TRBJ2-7; D gene ambiguous. Germline V lookup: CDR1 LGHDT, CDR2 YNNKEL (reference sequence). V was clipped by 5 bases and J by 2 bases, with 7 bases between them. CDR3 length: 12 amino acids. The CDR3 is CASSVAPYEQYF. The CDR3 coding sequence is TGTGCCAGCAGCGTCGCGCCCTACGAGCAGTACTTC.

The gene calls are TRBV5-1 and TRBJ2-7, with D possibly matching TRBD1 (5 bases). Germline V CDR1 and CDR2: SGHRS, YFSETQ. V was pared by 0 bases and J by 3 bases, with 13 bases between. The CDR3 contains 15 residues. The CDR3 bases are TGCGCCAGCAGCTTGGAGGCAGGGCAAGGCTACGAGCAGTACTTC. Protein sequence: CASSLEAGQGYEQYF.

V and J are TRBV3-1 (or the pseudogene TRBV3-2) and TRBJ2-7; D uncertain. CDR1 is LGHDT, CDR2 YNNKEL, per germline (reference sequence). Between the trimmed V and J ends, which lost 0 bases and 6 bases, there was a span of 6 bases. The CDR3 has 12 residues. This CDR3 is CASSQDLSEQYF. In DNA form, the CDR3 reads TGTGCCAGCAGCCAAGATCTTTCCGAGCAGTACTTC.

The J gene is TRBJ2-3, the V gene TRBV18; no firm D call. The V and J ends lost 3 bases and 6 bases respectively, with 7 bases between them. The CDR3 spans 12 residues. Looked up from germline, CDR1 is KGHSH and CDR2 is LQKENI. The CDR3, as DNA: TGTGCCAGCTCACCCCGAGCGGATACGCAGTATTTT. The encoded protein is CASSPRADTQYF. The full variable domain, its missing parts supplied by reference TRBV18 and TRBJ2-3, is NAGVMQNPRHLVRRRGQEARLRCSPMKGHSHVYWYRQLPEEGLKFMVYLQKENIIDESGMPKERFSAEFPKEGPSILRIQQVVRGDSAAYFCASSPRADTQYFGPGTRLTVL.

V is TRBV7-2 and J is TRBJ1-1; 11 bases map to TRBD1. The CDR3 runs 19 residues. With 1 base clipped from V and 14 bases from J, the junction kept 24 bases outside the gene matches. CDR1 SGHTA and CDR2 FQGNSA come from the germline V gene. The CDR3 reads CASSLGWGTGGFVGLKVFF. The CDR3 DNA sequence: TGTGCCAGCAGCTTAGGATGGGGGACAGGGGGGTTCGTGGGTCTAAAAGTCTTCTTT. Full variable domain (outside the CDR3, taken from reference TRBV7-2 and TRBJ1-1): GAGVSQSPSNKVTEKGKDVELRCDPISGHTALYWYRQSLGQGLEFLIYFQGNSAPDKSGLPSDRFSAERTGGSVSTLTIQRTQQEDSAVYLCASSLGWGTGGFVGLKVFFGQGTRLTVV.

This clone was detected once. The gene calls are TRBV2 and TRBJ1-6; possible D gene TRBD1, 6 bases. CDR3 size: 16 residues. V gave up 7 bases and J gave up 6 bases, with 19 bases separating them. Germline values: CDR1 SNHLY, CDR2 FYNNEI. CDR3 in DNA: TGTGCCAGCAAGGGAGGGGTCGGGGGGCCTAATTCACCCCTCCACTTT. Protein sequence: CASKGGVGGPNSPLHF.

The chain joins TRBV7-2 to TRBJ1-6, with TRBD1 matching over 8 bases. CDR1 is SGHTA and CDR2 is FQGNSA in the germline V gene. The CDR3 length is 16 residues. Trimming took 2 bases from V and 7 from J; bases not matched to a gene: 7. The CDR3 here is CASSLSRGQANSPLHF. The CDR3 bases are TGTGCCAGCAGCTTATCACGGGGACAGGCCAATTCACCCCTCCACTTT.

The chain carries TRBV6-5 and TRBJ1-2, with 10 bases lining up with TRBD1. This CDR3 spans 12 amino acids. After removal of 7 bases from V and 7 bases from J, the junction contained 3 bases not matched to a gene. Germline V gene data show CDR1 as MNHEY and CDR2 as SVGAGI. The CDR3 protein is CASTGQGFGYTF. The CDR3 DNA sequence: TGTGCCAGCACGGGACAGGGGTTTGGCTACACCTTC.

This clone has just one count. The chain combines TRBV6-5 with TRBJ2-5, with TRBD2 matching over 11 bases. V dropped 4 bases and J dropped 5; count of bases not matched to a gene: 9. This CDR3 has 16 amino acids. Germline-derived CDR1 and CDR2 are MNHEY and SVGAGI. This CDR3 reads CASSSLAGGPRETQYF. The CDR3 DNA follows: TGTGCCAGCAGTTCATTAGCGGGGGGGCCGAGGGAGACCCAGTACTTC.

The rearrangement links TRBV5-1 to TRBJ2-2, with a weak D call TRBD1 (6 bases). CDR3 size: 15 residues. In germline, CDR1 is SGHRS, CDR2 YFSETQ. The V end was cut by 2 bases, the J end by 5 bases, with 13 bases between. CDR3 loop: CASSFRGEVTGELFF. CDR3 sequence (DNA): TGCGCCAGCAGCTTCAGGGGTGAGGTTACCGGGGAGCTGTTTTTT.

The V gene is TRBV7-9, the J gene TRBJ2-5; 9 nucleotides agree with TRBD1. The CDR3 has 16 amino acids. V trimming: 5 bases; J trimming: 4 bases; junction bases outside the gene matches: 11. Germline V gene data show CDR1 as SEHNR and CDR2 as FQNEAQ (reference sequence). CDR3 in DNA: TGTGCCAGCAGCCAGGACAGGGGATGGGGGTCAGAGACCCAGTACTTC. Translated, it gives CASSQDRGWGSETQYF.

The V and J genes are TRBV19 and TRBJ1-1; D gene unclear. The CDR3 loop spans 13 amino acids. The V end lost 4 bases, the J end lost 0 bases, and 6 bases lay between the germline ends. The germline V gene encodes CDR1 LNHDA and CDR2 SQIVND (reference sequence). The CDR3 DNA sequence: TGTGCCAGTAGTACCGGGGTGAACACTGAAGCTTTCTTT. Translated: CASSTGVNTEAFF.

V gene TRBV5-4 combines with J gene TRBJ2-4; 11 bases map to TRBD1. V was pared by 0 bases and J by 9 bases, with 5 bases of the junction left unmatched. The CDR3 sequence is 15 residues long. Germline V gene sequence: CDR1 SGHNT, CDR2 YYREEE (reference sequence). CDR3 in DNA: TGTGCCAGCAGCTTGGCAGGGGACAGGGGGGCCATTCAGTACTTC. Translating gives CASSLAGDRGAIQYF. The full variable domain, its missing parts supplied by reference TRBV5-4 and TRBJ2-4, is ETGVTQSPTHLIKTRGQQVTLRCSSQSGHNTVSWYQQALGQGPQFIFQYYREEENGRGNFPPRFSGLQFPNYSSELNVNALELDDSALYLCASSLAGDRGAIQYFGAGTRLSVL.